This TCR beta chain came from a study of human thymus T cells (dated by TCRdb to about 2020). About the full investigation: The study used 7 or 8 infant thymus samples plus four related peripheral blood samples to characterize TCR alpha and beta repertoires. Donor ages ranged from about 7 to 244 days, and the cohort comprised roughly 6 male and two female infants. General conclusions and limits of the study: The related research reported highly overlapping thymic TCR repertoires among unrelated individuals. On average, thymus samples yielded around 810,000 unique TCRB clonotypes, whereas blood samples yielded 70,000 to 100,000. V and J gene segment usage appeared biased in both thymic and peripheral blood repertoires.

This clone showed up just once. The antigen it recognizes is unknown. No quality values exist for individual bases; no much larger clone is one base distant. CDR1 is given as MGHRA and CDR2 as YSYEKL, both from the germline V gene. There are 17 amino acids in the CDR3, from cysteine to phenylalanine inclusive. Left in the record is the CDR3 DNA by itself, 51 bases read in frame from the first base. Between the V and J ends, shortened by 1 base and 0 bases respectively, the junction contains 13 bases. Thymus tissue was obtained as surgical resects removed during corrective cardiac surgery. In Finland, the donors were immunologically healthy infants who were having open corrective cardiac surgery for congenital heart defects. Thymocytes were freed from the tissue by mechanical means and kept at -70 degrees C as pellets of about 8.5-34 million cells. Genomic DNA was extracted from frozen cell pellets with a QIAsymphony instrument.

TCRB and TCRAD loci were amplified from a standardized quantity of quality-controlled genomic DNA using the immunoSEQ multiplex PCR assay. The amplicons spanned the V(D)J region and were long enough to cover the CDR3 and allow V and J genes to be identified. Through the commercial immunoSEQ service, the amplicons were sequenced on an Illumina platform. The paper's processing steps were these. Primer bias and sequencing errors were corrected as previously described, and TCRAD and TCRB were defined on the basis of the IMGT database. The repertoires were analysed using immunoSEQ Analyzer 3.0 and VDJTools for basic statistics, V/J segment usage, diversity estimates, rarefaction and pairwise overlap. Chao1, ChaoE, Efron-Thisted, Shannon and inverse Simpson indices were used to estimate diversity, which was also estimated on datasets down-sampled to the smallest sample. Repertoire overlap was assessed by strict matching of CDR3 nucleotide sequence, V gene and J gene, and clustering was done by Jaccard-based multidimensional scaling. The clones in this table, taken by TCRdb from immuneACCESS, are in-frame only. Not every clone is retained; where verified, under half of the shortfall comes from an unresolved V gene, and the cause of the rest is unknown. From that table come the V and J calls and clone size; the DNA was used to work out D and trimming. The sample table records some 130,000 clones; about 94% of these occur just once. Around 0.025% of the sample belongs to the ten largest clones.

This receptor chain uses TRBV4-1 and TRBJ2-1, with a weak D call of TRBD2 (6 bases match). This receptor was taken from a boy under two years old with a congenital heart defect but otherwise immunologically healthy. Sequencing used thymus tissue. The sequenced DNA is TGCGCCAGCAGCCAAGGGAACGGGGGAAGCTCCTACAATGAGCAGTTCTTC. Its coded protein is CASSQGNGGSSYNEQFF.